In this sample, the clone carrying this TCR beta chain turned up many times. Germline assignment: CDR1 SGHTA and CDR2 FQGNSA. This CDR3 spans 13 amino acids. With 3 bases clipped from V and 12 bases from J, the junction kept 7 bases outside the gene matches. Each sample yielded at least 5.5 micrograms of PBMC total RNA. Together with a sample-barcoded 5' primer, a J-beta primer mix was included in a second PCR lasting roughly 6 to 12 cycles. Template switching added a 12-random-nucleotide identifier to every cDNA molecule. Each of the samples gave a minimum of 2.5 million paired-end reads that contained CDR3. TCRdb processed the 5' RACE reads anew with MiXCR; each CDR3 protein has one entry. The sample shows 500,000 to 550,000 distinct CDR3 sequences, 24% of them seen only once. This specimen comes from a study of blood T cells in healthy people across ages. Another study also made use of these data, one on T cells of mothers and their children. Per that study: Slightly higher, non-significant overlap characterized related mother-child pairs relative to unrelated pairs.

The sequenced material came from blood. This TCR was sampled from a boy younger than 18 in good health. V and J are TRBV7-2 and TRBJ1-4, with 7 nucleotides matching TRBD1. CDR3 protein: CASSFYSGTELFF. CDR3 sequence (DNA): TGTGCCAGCAGCTTTTACTCCGGGACAGAACTGTTTTTT.